This passage covers 29 T cell receptor beta chains from one sample sequenced in a study of a mutant IDH1 vaccine in newly diagnosed glioma. Time point defined: week 23, last vaccination. Doses consisted of 300 ug of mutant IDH1 20-mer peptide each, paired with topical imiquimod. The data were produced by immunoSEQ multiplex PCR, yet TCRdb's version contains in-frame clones alone and is incomplete. The data hold approximately 60,000 clones, with about 81% observed a single time. These TCRs' antigens remain unknown. Sequences were derived from PBMCs, sampled from a glioma patient whose treatment included an IDH1 peptide vaccine. The receptor set was obtained from a woman aged 40-49 years with glioma. Some clones in this sample may be carry-over from other donors' samples.

This clone showed up just a few times. V usage is TRBV19 and J usage is TRBJ1-1; D is possibly TRBD1 (5 bases). Germline CDR1 and CDR2: LNHDA and SQIVND (reference sequence). The ends were cut back, 6 bases at V and 1 base at J, with 12 bases in the middle. The CDR3 spans 14 residues. CDR3 sequence reads: CASSLGEGNTEAFF. CDR3 bases: TGTGCCAGTAGCCTAGGGGAGGGGAACACTGAAGCTTTCTTT.

By share, this clone ranks as medium-sized. This chain uses TRBV19 with TRBJ1-4; possible D gene TRBD1, 5 bases. Germline V CDR1 and CDR2: LNHDA, SQIVND (reference sequence). This CDR3 comprises 12 residues. V was cut by 8 bases and J by 8 bases, with 12 bases left in between. The CDR3 DNA is TGTGCCAGTGGGGGTAAGGCCGAAAAACTGTTTTTT. The encoded protein is CASGGKAEKLFF.

The gene calls are TRBV7-2 and TRBJ1-2, with 10 nucleotides matching TRBD1. Germline CDR1 SGHTA, CDR2 FQGNSA. Trimming removed 6 bases from V and 8 bases from J; junction bases left unmatched: 12. CDR3 length equals 15 residues. CDR3 bases: TGTGCCAGCAGACCGGGACAGGGGTCCCTTGGAGGCTACACCTTC. It yields the protein CASRPGQGSLGGYTF.

The gene calls are TRBV6-5 and TRBJ1-6; D is possibly TRBD1 (6 bases). V was pared by 7 bases and J by 6 bases, with 13 bases between. This CDR3 spans 14 amino acids. CDR1 is MNHEY, CDR2 SVGAGI, per germline. The CDR3 nucleotides are TGTGCCAGCAATGGAGCAGGGGCTAATTCACCCCTCCACTTT. It translates to CASNGAGANSPLHF.

Here the CDR3 DNA reads TGTGCCAGCAGCTTAGCAGGGGGCGGGCAGCCCCAGCATTTT. This sequence encodes CASSLAGGGQPQHF. The V gene is TRBV7-9, the J gene TRBJ1-5, with 7 bases that match TRBD1. This CDR3 spans 14 amino acids. The trim removed 0 bases at V and 7 bases at J, leaving 3 bases unmatched. Germline V gene lookup returns CDR1 SEHNR and CDR2 FQNEAQ (reference sequence).

The CDR3 reads CASSLGRGNTEAFF. The CDR3 region has the DNA TGCGCCAGCAGCCTGGGACGGGGGAACACTGAAGCTTTCTTT. This sequence joins TRBV4-3 and TRBJ1-1; possibly TRBD1 for D (5 bases). The CDR3 consists of 14 residues. Trimming took 4 bases from V and 1 from J, leaving 10 bases between them. CDR1 and CDR2 (germline): LGHNA, YSLEER.

This clone appeared a few times. The chain has TRBV5-1 and TRBJ1-2; no firm D call. Germline loops: CDR1 SGHRS, CDR2 YFSETQ. Trimming stripped 5 bases from V and 3 bases from J, with 11 bases between. The CDR3 totals 13 residues. CDR3 protein: CASSGAGDYGYTF. CDR3 bases: TGCGCCAGCAGTGGCGCGGGTGACTATGGCTACACCTTC.

This clone was seen only a few times. The chain recombines TRBV10-3 with TRBJ1-3; the D is unclear. Trimming left V 7 bases short and J 3 bases short, with 10 bases between. CDR3 length: 13 residues. Germline lookup yields CDR1 ENHRY and CDR2 SYGVKD. The CDR3 nucleotides are TGTGCCATCAACCAGGAGCTTGGAAACACCATATATTTT. As protein: CAINQELGNTIYF.

V and J are TRBV5-1 and TRBJ2-2; 12 positions match TRBD2. V gave up 3 bases and J gave up 3 bases; unmatched junction bases: 15. The CDR3 extends over 20 amino acids. CDR1 and CDR2 (germline): SGHRS, YFSETQ. CDR3: CASSSRTSGVLPVDTGELFF. CDR3 DNA: TGCGCCAGCAGCTCCCGGACTAGCGGGGTCCTTCCCGTCGACACCGGGGAGCTGTTTTTT.

This rearrangement joins TRBV9 to TRBJ1-6; D may be TRBD1 (5 bases). Germline lookup yields CDR1 SGDLS and CDR2 YYNGEE. Trimming stripped 2 bases from V and 5 bases from J, with 11 bases between. The CDR3 has 15 residues. CDR3 nucleotides: TGTGCCAGCAGCGTTCGGGGCTGGAATAATTCACCCCTCCACTTT. This gives the protein CASSVRGWNNSPLHF.

The chain recombines TRBV12-5 with TRBJ2-5; D possibly corresponds to TRBD2 (5 bases). The CDR3 is 15 residues long. Germline lookup yields CDR1 LGHNT and CDR2 FRNRAP. V gave up 3 bases and J gave up 5 bases, with 16 bases separating them. This CDR3 is CASGLAGSPGETQYF. Written as DNA, the CDR3 is TGTGCTAGTGGTTTAGCCGGGTCTCCGGGGGAGACCCAGTACTTC. Full variable domain (missing parts from reference TRBV12-5 and TRBJ2-5): DARVTQTPRHKVTEMGQEVTMRCQPILGHNTVFWYRQTMMQGLELLAYFRNRAPLDDSGMPKDRFSAEMPDATLATLKIQPSEPRDSAVYFCASGLAGSPGETQYFGPGTRLLVL.

The CDR3 loop reads CASMKGRNTEAFF. CDR3 in DNA: TGCGCCAGCATGAAGGGGAGGAACACTGAAGCTTTCTTT. This rearrangement joins TRBV10-1 to TRBJ1-1; the D gene is possibly TRBD1 (5 bases). This CDR3 has 13 amino acids. V was clipped by 7 bases and J by 1 base, with 10 bases between them. The germline CDR1 and CDR2 sequences are WNHNN and SYGVQD (reference sequence).

The rearrangement joins TRBV19 to TRBJ2-3; 8 positions match TRBD2. Germline lookup yields CDR1 LNHDA and CDR2 SQIVND (reference sequence). The trim removed 1 base at V and 0 bases at J, leaving 15 bases unmatched. CDR3 length: 20 residues. In DNA, the CDR3 is TGTGCCAGTAGTATAGCCCTTAGATTTGGACGGGGGGGGAGCACAGATACGCAGTATTTT. It codes for CASSIALRFGRGGSTDTQYF. Looking up the rest from reference TRBV19 and TRBJ2-3 gives the full variable domain: DGGITQSPKYLFRKEGQNVTLSCEQNLNHDAMYWYRQDPGQGLRLIYYSQIVNDFQKGDIAEGYSVSREKKESFPLTVTSAQKNPTAFYLCASSIALRFGRGGSTDTQYFGPGTRLTVL.

The chain recombines TRBV18 with TRBJ1-1, with D uncertain. V was trimmed by 3 bases and J by 1 base, leaving 9 bases between them. CDR3 length equals 14 residues. Germline values: CDR1 KGHSH, CDR2 LQKENI. CDR3 in amino acids: CASSPSYRNTEAFF. CDR3 sequence (DNA): TGTGCCAGCTCACCTTCCTACAGGAACACTGAAGCTTTCTTT.

The V and J genes are TRBV30 and TRBJ2-1; TRBD1 or TRBD2 may be the D gene (5 bases each). The CDR3 is 13 residues long. Germline assignment: CDR1 GTSNPN and CDR2 SVGIG (reference sequence). V lost 6 bases and J lost 4, with 13 bases in between. CDR3 DNA sequence: TGTGCCTGCTCCGGGACCCCGTACAATGAGCAGTTCTTC. Protein product: CACSGTPYNEQFF.

This chain joins TRBV6-6 and TRBJ2-5; 8 bases align to TRBD2. V was pared by 4 bases and J by 5 bases, with 12 bases of the junction left unmatched. CDR3 length: 16 residues. The germline V gene encodes CDR1 MNHNY and CDR2 SVGAGI (reference sequence). The CDR3 is CASSSLPGGAGETQYF. CDR3 nucleotide sequence: TGTGCCAGCAGTTCCCTCCCCGGGGGGGCGGGGGAGACCCAGTACTTC.

Points on this clone: Germline and junction disagree at one end, which may indicate a read error. V usage is TRBV7-6 and J usage is TRBJ2-1; unclear D gene. CDR1 is SGHVS, CDR2 FNYEAQ, per germline. This CDR3 comprises 13 residues. This CDR3 is CASSLAPDNEQFF. The CDR3 DNA reads as TGTGCCAGCAGCTTAGCCCCCGACAACGAGCAGTTCTTC. Looking up the rest from reference TRBV7-6 and TRBJ2-1 gives the full variable domain: GAGVSQSPRYKVTKRGQDVALRCDPISGHVSLYWYRQALGQGPEFLTYFNYEAQQDKSGLPNDRFSAERPEGSISTLTIQRTEQRDSAMYRCASSLAPDNEQFFGPGTRLTVL.

CDR3 sequence: CASSLRGSTGELFF. The CDR3 DNA sequence: TGCGCCAGCAGCTTGCGGGGGAGCACCGGGGAGCTGTTTTTT. V and J are TRBV5-1 and TRBJ2-2, with a possible D match to TRBD2 (6 bases). This CDR3 has 14 amino acids. Germline V lookup: CDR1 SGHRS, CDR2 YFSETQ. The V end lost 1 base, the J end lost 4 bases, and 8 bases lay between the germline ends.

This clone was seen a handful of times. This chain joins TRBV21-1 and TRBJ2-6; the table's TRBD2 call for D was not verified on the DNA. TRBV21-1 is a pseudogene segment. The CDR3 contains 16 residues. CDR3 sequence reads: CASSKRVLSGANVLTF. The CDR3 DNA reads TGTGCCAGCAGCAAAAGAGTTCTCTCTGGGGCCAACGTCCTGACTTTC.

The rearrangement joins TRBV29-1 to TRBJ1-2, with 8 bases matching TRBD1. The CDR3 spans 12 residues. Germline-derived CDR1 and CDR2 are SQVTM and ANQGSEA. Trimming removed 7 bases from V and 8 bases from J; junction bases left unmatched: 9. The CDR3 DNA follows: TGCAGCGGCCACGACAGGGGTCGGGGCTACACCTTC. Its translation: CSGHDRGRGYTF.

The gene calls are TRBV27 and TRBJ2-3; D might be TRBD1 or TRBD2, each matching 6 bases. V lost 2 bases to trimming and J lost 1 base, with 10 bases between them. Germline loops: CDR1 MNHEY, CDR2 SMNVEV (reference sequence). The CDR3 is 15 amino acids. This CDR3 reads CASSLNGGGTDTQYF. Written as DNA, the CDR3 is TGTGCCAGCAGTTTAAACGGGGGCGGCACAGATACGCAGTATTTT.

The chain recombines TRBV5-6 with TRBJ2-7; tentatively, D is TRBD1 (6 bases). The CDR3 totals 14 residues. With 5 bases removed from V and 7 bases from J, the gap between germline ends came to 19 bases. Germline CDR1 reads SGHDT; CDR2 reads YYEEEE. The CDR3 nucleotides read TGTGCCAGCAGTCGGGCCGACAGGTTGTGGGAGCAGTACTTC. Encoded protein: CASSRADRLWEQYF. The complete variable domain, with remaining parts taken from reference TRBV5-6 and TRBJ2-7, reads DAGVTQSPTHLIKTRGQQVTLRCSPKSGHDTVSWYQQALGQGPQFIFQYYEEEERQRGNFPDRFSGHQFPNYSSELNVNALLLGDSALYLCASSRADRLWEQYFGPGTRLTVT.

The rearrangement joins TRBV2 to TRBJ2-3; D is unresolved. Per the germline V gene, CDR1 is SNHLY and CDR2 is FYNNEI. V lost 0 bases, J lost 0 bases, and 7 bases lay in between. CDR3 length: 15 residues. The CDR3 protein is CASSEADGSTDTQYF. The CDR3 DNA reads TGTGCCAGCAGTGAAGCCGACGGCAGCACAGATACGCAGTATTTT.

The CDR3 DNA follows: TGTGCCTGGGGACCCGGGGAGCTGTTTTTT. Residues: CAWGPGELFF. This rearrangement joins TRBV30 to TRBJ2-2; D gene unclear. The V end lost 5 bases, the J end lost 6 bases, and 4 bases lay between the germline ends. Germline CDR1 and CDR2: GTSNPN and SVGIG (reference sequence). The CDR3 covers 10 residues. Full variable domain (missing parts from reference TRBV30 and TRBJ2-2): SQTIHQWPATLVQPVGSPLSLECTVEGTSNPNLYWYRQAAGRGLQLLFYSVGIGQISSEVPQNLSASRPQDRQFILSSKKLLLSDSGFYLCAWGPGELFFGEGSRLTVL.

This sequence joins TRBV2 and TRBJ1-5; D remains unclear. Per the germline V gene, CDR1 is SNHLY and CDR2 is FYNNEI. The CDR3 consists of 13 residues. Trimming took 10 bases from V and 4 from J, leaving 14 bases between them. The CDR3 here is CATPPVRNQPQHF. The CDR3 nucleotides read TGTGCCACCCCCCCCGTCCGGAATCAGCCCCAGCATTTT. Full variable domain (rest looked up from reference TRBV2 and TRBJ1-5): EPEVTQTPSHQVTQMGQEVILRCVPISNHLYFYWYRQILGQKVEFLVSFYNNEISEKSEIFDDQFSVERPDGSNFTLKIRSTKLEDSAMYFCATPPVRNQPQHFGDGTRLSIL.

The rearrangement joins TRBV7-9 to TRBJ1-5; the match to TRBD1 covers 7 bases. CDR1 and CDR2 from the germline V gene are SEHNR and FQNEAQ (reference sequence). Trimming at V came to 4 bases and at J to 2 bases, leaving 2 bases not matched to a gene. The CDR3 is 14 amino acids. The CDR3 is CASSSTGGNQPQHF. CDR3 DNA: TGTGCCAGCAGCTCTACAGGGGGCAATCAGCCCCAGCATTTT.

This chain links TRBV19 with TRBJ1-2; D is unresolved. Trimming took off 3 bases at V and 4 bases at J, with 9 bases between the two ends. The germline V gene has CDR1 LNHDA and CDR2 SQIVND (reference sequence). The CDR3 spans 13 residues. CDR3 nucleotide sequence: TGTGCCAGTAGTATCGTCTACAGCTATGGCTACACCTTC. This gives the protein CASSIVYSYGYTF. The full variable domain, its missing parts supplied by reference TRBV19 and TRBJ1-2, is DGGITQSPKYLFRKEGQNVTLSCEQNLNHDAMYWYRQDPGQGLRLIYYSQIVNDFQKGDIAEGYSVSREKKESFPLTVTSAQKNPTAFYLCASSIVYSYGYTFGSGTRLTVV.

This clone was found once. The rearrangement uses TRBV9 and TRBJ1-2, with 9 bases lining up with TRBD1. CDR1 SGDLS and CDR2 YYNGEE come from the germline V gene. V shed 4 bases and J 4 bases; nucleotides not matched to a gene: 8. This CDR3 is built from 15 residues. The CDR3 region has the DNA TGTGCCAGCAGCTTAACAGGGGGCGGTAGCTATGGCTACACCTTC. Translated: CASSLTGGGSYGYTF. The full variable domain, with the rest looked up from reference TRBV9 and TRBJ1-2, is DSGVTQTPKHLITATGQRVTLRCSPRSGDLSVYWYQQSLDQGLQFLIQYYNGEERAKGNILERFSAQQFPDLHSELNLSSLELGDSALYFCASSLTGGGSYGYTFGSGTRLTVV.

The V and J genes are TRBV18 and TRBJ1-3; perhaps TRBD1 as D (5 bases). The CDR3 has 14 amino acids. V lost 2 bases, J lost 6 bases, and 11 bases lay in between. Germline V gene data show CDR1 as KGHSH and CDR2 as LQKENI. The CDR3 bases are TGTGCCAGCTCACCAAGGCAAGGGGTAAACACCATATATTTT. Its translation: CASSPRQGVNTIYF. The full variable domain, rest sourced from reference TRBV18 and TRBJ1-3, is NAGVMQNPRHLVRRRGQEARLRCSPMKGHSHVYWYRQLPEEGLKFMVYLQKENIIDESGMPKERFSAEFPKEGPSILRIQQVVRGDSAAYFCASSPRQGVNTIYFGEGSWLTVV.